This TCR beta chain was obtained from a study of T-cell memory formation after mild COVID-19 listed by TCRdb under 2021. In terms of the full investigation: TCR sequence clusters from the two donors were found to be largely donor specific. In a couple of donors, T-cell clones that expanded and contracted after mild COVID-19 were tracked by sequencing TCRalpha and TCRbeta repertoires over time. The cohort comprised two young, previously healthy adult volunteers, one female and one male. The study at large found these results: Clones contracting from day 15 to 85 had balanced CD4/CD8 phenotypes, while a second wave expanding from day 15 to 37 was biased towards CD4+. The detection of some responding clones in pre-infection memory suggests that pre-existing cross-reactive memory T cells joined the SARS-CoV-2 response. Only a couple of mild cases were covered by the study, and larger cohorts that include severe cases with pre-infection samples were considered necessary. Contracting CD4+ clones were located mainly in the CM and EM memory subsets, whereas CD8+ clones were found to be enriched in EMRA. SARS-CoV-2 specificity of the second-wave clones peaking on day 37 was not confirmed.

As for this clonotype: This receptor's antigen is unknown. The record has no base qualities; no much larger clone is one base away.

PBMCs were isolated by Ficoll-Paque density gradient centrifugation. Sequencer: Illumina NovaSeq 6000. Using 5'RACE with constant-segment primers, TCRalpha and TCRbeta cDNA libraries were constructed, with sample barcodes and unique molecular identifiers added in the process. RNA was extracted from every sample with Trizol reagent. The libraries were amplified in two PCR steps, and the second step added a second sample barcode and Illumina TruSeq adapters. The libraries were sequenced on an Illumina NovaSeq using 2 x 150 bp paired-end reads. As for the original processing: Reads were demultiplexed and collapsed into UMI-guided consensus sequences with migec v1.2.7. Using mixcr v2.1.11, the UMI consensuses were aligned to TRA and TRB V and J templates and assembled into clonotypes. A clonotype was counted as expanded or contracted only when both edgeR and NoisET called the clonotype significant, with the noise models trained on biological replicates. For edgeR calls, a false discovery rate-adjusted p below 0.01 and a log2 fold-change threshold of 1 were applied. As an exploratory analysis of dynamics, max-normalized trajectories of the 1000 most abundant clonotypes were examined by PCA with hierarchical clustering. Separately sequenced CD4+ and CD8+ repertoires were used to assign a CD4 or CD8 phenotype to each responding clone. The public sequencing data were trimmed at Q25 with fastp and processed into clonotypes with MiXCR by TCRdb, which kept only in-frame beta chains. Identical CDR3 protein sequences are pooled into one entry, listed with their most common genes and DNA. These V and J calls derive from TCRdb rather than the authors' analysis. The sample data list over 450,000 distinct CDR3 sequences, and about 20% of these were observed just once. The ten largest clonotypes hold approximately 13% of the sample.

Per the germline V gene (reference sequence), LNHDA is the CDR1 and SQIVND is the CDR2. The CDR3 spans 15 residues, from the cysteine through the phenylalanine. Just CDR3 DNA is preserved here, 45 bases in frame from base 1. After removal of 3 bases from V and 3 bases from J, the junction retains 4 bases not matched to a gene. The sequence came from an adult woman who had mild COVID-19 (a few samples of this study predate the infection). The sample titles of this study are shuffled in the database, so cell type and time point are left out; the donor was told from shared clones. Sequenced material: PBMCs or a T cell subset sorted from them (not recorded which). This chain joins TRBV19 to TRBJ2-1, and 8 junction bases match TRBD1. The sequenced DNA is TGTGCCAGTAGTATTGGACAGGGATTCTACAATGAGCAGTTCTTC. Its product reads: CASSIGQGFYNEQFF.